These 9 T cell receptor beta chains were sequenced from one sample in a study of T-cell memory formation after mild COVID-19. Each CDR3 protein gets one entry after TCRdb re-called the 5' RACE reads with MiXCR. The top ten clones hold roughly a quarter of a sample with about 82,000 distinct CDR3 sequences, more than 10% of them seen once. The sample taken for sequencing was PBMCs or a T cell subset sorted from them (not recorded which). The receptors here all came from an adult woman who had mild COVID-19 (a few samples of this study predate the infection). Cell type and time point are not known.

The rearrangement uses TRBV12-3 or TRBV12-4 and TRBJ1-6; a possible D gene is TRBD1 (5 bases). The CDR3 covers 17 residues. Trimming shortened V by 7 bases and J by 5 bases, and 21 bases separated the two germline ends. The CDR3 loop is CASTLGPEIRHNSPLHF. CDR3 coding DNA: TGTGCCAGCACCCTGGGGCCCGAGATCAGACATAATTCACCCCTCCACTTT.

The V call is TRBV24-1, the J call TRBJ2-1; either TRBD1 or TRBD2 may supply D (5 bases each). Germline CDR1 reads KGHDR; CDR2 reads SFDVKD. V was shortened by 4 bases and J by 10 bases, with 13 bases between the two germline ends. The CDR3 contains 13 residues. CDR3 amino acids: CATSESGLPEQFF. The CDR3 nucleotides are TGTGCCACCAGTGAGTCGGGGCTCCCCGAGCAGTTCTTC.

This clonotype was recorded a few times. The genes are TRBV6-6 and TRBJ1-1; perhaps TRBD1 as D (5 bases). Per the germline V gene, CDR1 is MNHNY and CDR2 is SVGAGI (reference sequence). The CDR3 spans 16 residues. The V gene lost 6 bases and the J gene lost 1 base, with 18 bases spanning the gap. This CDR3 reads CASSQQAGARNTEAFF. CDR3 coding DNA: TGTGCCAGCAGCCAACAGGCAGGCGCCCGGAACACTGAAGCTTTCTTT.

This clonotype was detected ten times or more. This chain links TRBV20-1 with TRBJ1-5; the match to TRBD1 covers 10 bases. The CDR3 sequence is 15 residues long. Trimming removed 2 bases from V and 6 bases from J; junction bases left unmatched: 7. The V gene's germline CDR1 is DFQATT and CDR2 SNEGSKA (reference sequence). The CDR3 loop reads CSARPTGGEGQPQHF. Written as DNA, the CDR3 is TGCAGTGCTAGACCGACAGGGGGCGAGGGTCAGCCCCAGCATTTT.

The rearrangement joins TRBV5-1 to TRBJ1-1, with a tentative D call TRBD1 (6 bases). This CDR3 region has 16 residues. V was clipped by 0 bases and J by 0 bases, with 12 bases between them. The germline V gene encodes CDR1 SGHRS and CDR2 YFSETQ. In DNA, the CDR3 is TGCGCCAGCAGCTTGGACAGGGCTGACATGAACACTGAAGCTTTCTTT. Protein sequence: CASSLDRADMNTEAFF.

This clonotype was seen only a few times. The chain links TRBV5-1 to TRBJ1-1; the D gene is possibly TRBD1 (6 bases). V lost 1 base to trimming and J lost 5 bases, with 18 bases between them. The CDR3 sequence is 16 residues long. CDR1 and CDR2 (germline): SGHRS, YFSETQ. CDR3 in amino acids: CASSLYSAGDGTEAFF. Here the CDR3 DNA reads TGCGCCAGCAGCTTGTATAGCGCAGGGGATGGGACTGAAGCTTTCTTT.

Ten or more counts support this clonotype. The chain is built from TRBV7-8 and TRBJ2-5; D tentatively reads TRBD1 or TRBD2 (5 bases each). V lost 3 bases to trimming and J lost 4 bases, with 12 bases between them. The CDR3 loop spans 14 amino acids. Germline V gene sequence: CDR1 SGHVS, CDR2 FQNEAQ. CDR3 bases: TGTGCCAGCAGCTTGCTCGGGACGGCAGAGACCCAGTACTTC. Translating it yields CASSLLGTAETQYF. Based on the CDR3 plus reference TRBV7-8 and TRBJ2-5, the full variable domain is GAGVSQSPRYKVAKRGQDVALRCDPISGHVSLFWYQQALGQGPEFLTYFQNEAQLDKSGLPSDRFFAERPEGSVSTLKIQRTQQEDSAVYLCASSLLGTAETQYFGPGTRLLVL.

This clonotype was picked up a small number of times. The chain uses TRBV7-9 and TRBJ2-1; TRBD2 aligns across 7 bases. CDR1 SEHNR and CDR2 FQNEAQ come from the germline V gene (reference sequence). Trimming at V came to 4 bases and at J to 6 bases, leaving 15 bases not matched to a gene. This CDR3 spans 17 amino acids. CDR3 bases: TGTGCCAGCAGCTCCCCAAGGGGTAGCGGGCGCATCAATGAGCAGTTCTTC. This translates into CASSSPRGSGRINEQFF.

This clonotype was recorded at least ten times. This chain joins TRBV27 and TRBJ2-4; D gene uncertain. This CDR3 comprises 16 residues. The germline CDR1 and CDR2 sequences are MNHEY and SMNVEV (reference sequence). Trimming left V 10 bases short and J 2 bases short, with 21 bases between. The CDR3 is CATRDYSGLTKNIQYF. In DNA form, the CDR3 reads TGTGCCACCAGAGATTATTCTGGTTTGACCAAAAACATTCAGTACTTC.